This T cell receptor (beta chain) was retrieved from a study of CD8+CD57+ T cells in acquired aplastic anemia. As for the study in general: Sorted CD4+ and CD8+ cells yielded DNA averaging approximately 3.5 ug.

CDR1 is LNHDA, CDR2 SQIVND, per germline (reference sequence). The CDR3 runs 14 residues. The V gene end was trimmed by 4 bases and the J gene end by 4 bases; junction bases not matched to a gene: 6. Using genomic DNA as the template, TCR beta VDJ and CDR3 profiling was carried out. TCRdb used MiXCR to reprocess the reads, holding one entry per CDR3 protein. The sample contains around 130,000 distinct CDR3 sequences, roughly 55% of which appear only once. The patients chosen for sequencing had shown expansion of CD8+CD57+ cells (detected by flow cytometry). At blood sampling, none of the patients had yet received therapy.

Sequencing input: sorted CD4+, CD8+, or CD8+CD57+ T cells (not recorded which) from PBMCs. This TCR was recovered from a human donor with aplastic anemia. This rearrangement joins TRBV19 to TRBJ2-7, with 8 bases that match TRBD2. DNA of the CDR3: TGTGCCAGTAGTAGGGGACTAGGAACTTACGAGCAGTACTTC. Its protein product is CASSRGLGTYEQYF.